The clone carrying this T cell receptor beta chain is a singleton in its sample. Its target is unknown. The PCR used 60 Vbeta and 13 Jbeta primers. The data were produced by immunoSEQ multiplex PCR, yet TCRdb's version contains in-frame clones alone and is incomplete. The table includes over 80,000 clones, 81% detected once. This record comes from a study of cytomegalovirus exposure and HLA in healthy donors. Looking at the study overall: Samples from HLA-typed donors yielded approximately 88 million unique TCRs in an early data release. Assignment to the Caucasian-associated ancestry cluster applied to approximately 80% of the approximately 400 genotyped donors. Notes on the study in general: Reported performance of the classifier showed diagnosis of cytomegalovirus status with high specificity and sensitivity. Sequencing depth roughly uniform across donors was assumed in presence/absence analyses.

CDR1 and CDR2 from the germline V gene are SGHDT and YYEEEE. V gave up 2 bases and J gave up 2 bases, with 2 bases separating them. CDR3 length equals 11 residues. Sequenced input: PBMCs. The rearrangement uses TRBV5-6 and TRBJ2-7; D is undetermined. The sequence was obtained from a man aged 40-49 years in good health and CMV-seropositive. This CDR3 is CASSFTYEQYF. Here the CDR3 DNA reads TGTGCCAGCAGCTTCACCTACGAGCAGTACTTC.